The present T cell receptor (beta chain) was sequenced within a study of T cells after posttransplantation cyclophosphamide. Whole-study findings and limits: Skin or GI-infiltrating T cells shared few TRB sequences with blood.

Clones were read by immunoSEQ multiplex PCR, and TCRdb kept only the in-frame ones, dropping some. The record shows about 30,000 clones for this sample, with no singletons present. In its sample, this clone was seen many times. Its antigen remains unidentified. Germline V gene data show CDR1 as MDHEN and CDR2 as SYDVKM. V lost 5 bases to trimming and J lost 0 bases, with 7 bases between them. The CDR3 runs 13 residues. The clonotype was recovered from a woman in her sixties or seventies in good health, CMV-negative, and a related stem cell transplant donor. The sample consisted of PBMCs. This sequence joins TRBV28 and TRBJ1-1; D remains ambiguous. CDR3 region: CASSPSMNTEAFF. In DNA, the CDR3 is TGTGCCAGCAGTCCCTCTATGAACACTGAAGCTTTCTTT.